This T cell receptor (beta chain) was sequenced during a study of T cell changes during pregnancy in multiple sclerosis (dated by TCRdb to about 2019). At the level of the whole study: The study examined how the T cell repertoire changed over the course of pregnancy in women with multiple sclerosis.

Including the terminal cysteine and phenylalanine, the CDR3 comprises 13 residues. Left in the record is the CDR3 DNA by itself, 39 bases read in frame from the first base. The junction shows trimming of 6 bases on V and 5 bases on J, and the gene matches do not reach 4 bases of it. From a lookup of the germline V gene, CDR1 and CDR2 are SGHRS and YFSETQ. The library was generated by the immunoSEQ multiplex PCR assay. TCRdb stores this immuneACCESS table with in-frame sequences only. Part of the clones is absent; in the studies checked, under half of the shortfall reflects unresolved V genes, and no reason is known for the rest. Counted in this sample were roughly 40,000 clones; 80% to 95% of them appeared once. The ten largest account for 0.5% of the sample. As to this clone: Its antigen remains unidentified. It has no much larger one-base neighbor in the sample; base qualities were not kept.

This chain is built from TRBV5-1 and TRBJ2-1; TRBD1 fits 8 bases in the junction. The input for sequencing was CD4+ T cells from peripheral blood mononuclear cells, taken in the second trimester of pregnancy. This TCR was recovered from a female donor in good health, enrolled as a control in a pregnancy study. The CDR3 region reads CASNRQGNNEQFF. The DNA reads TGCGCCAGCAACCGACAGGGGAACAATGAGCAGTTCTTC.